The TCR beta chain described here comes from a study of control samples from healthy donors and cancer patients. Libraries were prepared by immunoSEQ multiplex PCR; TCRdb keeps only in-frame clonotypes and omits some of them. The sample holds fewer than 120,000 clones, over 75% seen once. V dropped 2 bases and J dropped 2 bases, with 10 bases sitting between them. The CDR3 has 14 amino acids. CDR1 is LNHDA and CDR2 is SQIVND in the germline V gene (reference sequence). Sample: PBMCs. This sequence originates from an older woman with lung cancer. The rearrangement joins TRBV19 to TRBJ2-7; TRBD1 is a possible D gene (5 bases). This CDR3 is CASSIRAGTYEQYF. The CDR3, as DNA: TGTGCCAGTAGTATAAGAGCAGGGACCTACGAGCAGTACTTC.